Each of the 12 T cell receptor beta chains below was sequenced from the same sample in a study of T cells in localized non-small cell lung cancer. Measured with immunoSEQ multiplex PCR; TCRdb has only the in-frame clones, and not every one. Of 25,000 to 35,000 clones listed, 92% are singletons. The source material was peripheral blood, sampled before any cancer treatment. The source of these receptors is a female donor older than 55 with stage I lung adenocarcinoma.

V gene TRBV19 combines with J gene TRBJ2-7; 8 bases align to TRBD1. Germline CDR1 LNHDA, CDR2 SQIVND (reference sequence). CDR3 length: 13 residues. V trimming: 5 bases; J trimming: 2 bases; junction bases outside the gene matches: 2. The CDR3 loop is CASSPTGAYEQYF. As DNA, the CDR3 is TGTGCCAGTAGTCCGACAGGGGCCTACGAGCAGTACTTC.

This chain links TRBV7-6 with TRBJ2-3, with D perhaps matching TRBD2 (5 bases). CDR3 length: 17 residues. The V and J ends lost 0 bases and 8 bases respectively, with 21 bases between them. Germline CDR1 is SGHVS and CDR2 is FNYEAQ. As DNA, the CDR3 is TGTGCCAGCAGCTTAGCGCTTCGAGGGCAGTTAAGTGCTACGCAGTATTTT. This translates into CASSLALRGQLSATQYF.

This chain uses TRBV5-6 with TRBJ2-3; TRBD2 matches 13 bases. J was trimmed by 5 bases and V by 4 bases; bases with no gene match: 10. Germline V gene lookup returns CDR1 SGHDT and CDR2 YYEEEE. The CDR3 loop spans 17 amino acids. CDR3 DNA: TGTGCCAGCAGCCCCGGACCGACTAGCGGGGGGATAGATACGCAGTATTTT. Amino acid sequence: CASSPGPTSGGIDTQYF.

The chain is built from TRBV5-4 and TRBJ2-7; tentative D call: TRBD1 (6 bases). Germline V gives CDR1 SGHNT, CDR2 YYREEE (reference sequence). The CDR3 sequence is 18 residues long. V shed 3 bases and J shed 5 bases, with 27 bases lying between them. CDR3 bases: TGTGCCAGCAGCTCACAGACTGCTTCCGGGACAAGACCCCACGAGCAGTACTTC. Residues: CASSSQTASGTRPHEQYF.

The gene calls are TRBV11-2 and TRBJ2-3; 9 bases fit TRBD1. Germline loops: CDR1 SGHAT, CDR2 FQNNGV. J lost 5 bases, V lost 8 bases, and 8 bases had no gene match. This CDR3 is built from 14 residues. For the CDR3, the DNA is TGTGCCAGCGCTAGGGACAGGGAAGGAGATACGCAGTATTTT. As protein: CASARDREGDTQYF.

The chain employs TRBV7-2 and TRBJ1-2; D call uncertain. The CDR3 has 12 amino acids. Trimming pared 1 base from V and 3 bases from J, leaving 3 bases between. Germline lookup yields CDR1 SGHTA and CDR2 FQGNSA. Here the CDR3 DNA reads TGTGCCAGCAGCTTAGTGGACTATGGCTACACCTTC. Translating gives CASSLVDYGYTF.

V gene TRBV5-4 combines with J gene TRBJ2-5; D is possibly TRBD2 (6 bases). V lost 0 bases and J 5 bases, leaving 17 bases between the germline ends. Germline V CDR1 and CDR2: SGHNT, YYREEE (reference sequence). CDR3 length equals 16 residues. CDR3 coding DNA: TGTGCCAGCAGCTTGGCAATCGGAAGGGAGGCGGAGACCCAGTACTTC. Its protein product is CASSLAIGREAETQYF.

The chain is built from TRBV5-4 and TRBJ1-2; D may be TRBD1 (5 bases). The CDR3 consists of 14 residues. Trimming pared 0 bases from V and 2 bases from J, leaving 8 bases between. CDR1 and CDR2 (germline): SGHNT, YYREEE (reference sequence). The CDR3 DNA follows: TGTGCCAGCAGCTTGGAGGGGATGAACTATGGCTACACCTTC. Its translation: CASSLEGMNYGYTF.

This clone was seen just once. The rearrangement links TRBV9 to TRBJ2-3; D tentatively fits TRBD1 or TRBD2 (6 bases each). This CDR3 comprises 17 residues. V was cut by 3 bases and J by 4 bases, with 21 bases left in between. Germline CDR1 SGDLS, CDR2 YYNGEE. The CDR3 here is CASSAAGTLWTADTQYF. The CDR3 DNA sequence: TGTGCCAGCAGCGCTGCGGGGACACTTTGGACGGCAGATACGCAGTATTTT.

The count of this clone is one. The rearrangement joins TRBV2 to TRBJ2-1; TRBD1 aligns across 11 bases. J was trimmed by 6 bases and V by 6 bases; bases with no gene match: 4. Germline CDR1 is SNHLY and CDR2 is FYNNEI. The CDR3 consists of 14 residues. CDR3 protein: CASSGQGAVNEQFF. CDR3 in DNA: TGTGCCAGCAGCGGACAGGGGGCGGTCAATGAGCAGTTCTTC.

In regard to this clone: At one end the junction does not follow the germline gene, possibly because of a read error. J is TRBJ2-3 and V is TRBV7-7; D may be TRBD1 (7 bases). Looked up from germline, CDR1 is SSHAT and CDR2 is FNYEAQ (reference sequence). This CDR3 has 16 amino acids. The CDR3 DNA is TGTGCTAGCAGCCGGAACCCAGGGGGGACCACAGATACGCAGTATTTT. Protein: CASSRNPGGTTDTQYF.

CDR3 in amino acids: CASSESVPAGGDEQYF. As DNA, the CDR3 is TGCGCCAGCAGTGAGTCGGTTCCGGCAGGGGGTGACGAGCAGTACTTC. The chain carries TRBV10-2 and TRBJ2-7; 7 nucleotides match TRBD1. This CDR3 contains 16 residues. The junction had 10 bases not matched to a gene; V was cut back by 0 bases and J by 5 bases. From germline, CDR1 is WSHSY and CDR2 SAAADI.